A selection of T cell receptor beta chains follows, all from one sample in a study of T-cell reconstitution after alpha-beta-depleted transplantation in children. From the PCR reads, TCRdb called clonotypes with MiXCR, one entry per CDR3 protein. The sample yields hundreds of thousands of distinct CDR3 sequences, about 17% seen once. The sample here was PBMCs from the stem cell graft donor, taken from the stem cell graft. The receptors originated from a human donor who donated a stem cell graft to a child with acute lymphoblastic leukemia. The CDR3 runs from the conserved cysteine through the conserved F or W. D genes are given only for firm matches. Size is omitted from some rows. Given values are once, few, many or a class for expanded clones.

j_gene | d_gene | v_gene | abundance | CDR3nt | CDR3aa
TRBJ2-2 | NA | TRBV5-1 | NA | TGCGCCAGCAGCTTGTTGGTTTCCCCGGCCGGGGAGCTGTTTTTT | CASSLLVSPAGELFF
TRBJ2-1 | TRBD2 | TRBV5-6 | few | TGTGCCAGCAGCTTGGCCTCCGGGAGGTCCTACAATGAGCAGTTCTTC | CASSLASGRSYNEQFF
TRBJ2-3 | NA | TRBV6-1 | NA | TGTGCCAGCAAAAGTCTAGCGAGCACAGATACGCAGTATTTT | CASKSLASTDTQYF
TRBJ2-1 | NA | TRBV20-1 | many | TGCAGTGCTAGTCAGCGGACCCCCGGAGGAGATGAGCAGTTCTTC | CSASQRTPGGDEQFF
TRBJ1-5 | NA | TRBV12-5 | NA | TGTGCTAGTGGTCCGGGGCTAACAACCAATCAGCCCCAGCATTTT | CASGPGLTTNQPQHF
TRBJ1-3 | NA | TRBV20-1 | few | TGCAGTGCCGCGCTCGGGGGTGGAAACACCATATATTTT | CSAALGGGNTIYF
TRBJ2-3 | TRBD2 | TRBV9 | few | TGTGCCAGCAGCGTCAGACTAGCGGGAGATCCAGATACGCAGTATTTT | CASSVRLAGDPDTQYF
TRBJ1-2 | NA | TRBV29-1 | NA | TGCAGCGTTGAATTAGACGGCACATATGGCTACACCTTC | CSVELDGTYGYTF
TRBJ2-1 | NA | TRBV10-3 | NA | TGTGCCATCAGTGAGAGGTCAGGCAGGTCCAATGAGCAGTTCTTC | CAISERSGRSNEQFF
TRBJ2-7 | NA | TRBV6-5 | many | TGTGCCAGCAGTTCCCGCGGGACATATTACGAGCAGTACTTC | CASSSRGTYYEQYF
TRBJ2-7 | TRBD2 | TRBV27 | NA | TGTGCCAGTGGACTAGCGGGAGGCGTTCACTCCTACGAGCAGTACTTC | CASGLAGGVHSYEQYF
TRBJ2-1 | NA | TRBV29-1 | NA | TGCAGCGTTGACTCCGGGACTTCCCCCTCCTACAATGAGCAGTTCTTC | CSVDSGTSPSYNEQFF
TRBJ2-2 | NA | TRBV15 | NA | TGTGCCACCAGCAGAGATCGGGACTCCACCGGGGAGCTGTTTTTT | CATSRDRDSTGELFF
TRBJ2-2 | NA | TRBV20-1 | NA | TGCAGTGCTAGGGGCCCCAGGACCGGGGAGCTGTTTTTT | CSARGPRTGELFF
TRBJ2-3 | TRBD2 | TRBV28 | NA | TGTGCCAGCAGTTTTCCCTCTAGCGGGGAAACAGATACGCAGTATTTT | CASSFPSSGETDTQYF
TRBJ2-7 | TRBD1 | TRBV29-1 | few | TGCAGCGTAAAATTACGGGACAGGGGGTACGAGCAGTACTTC | CSVKLRDRGYEQYF